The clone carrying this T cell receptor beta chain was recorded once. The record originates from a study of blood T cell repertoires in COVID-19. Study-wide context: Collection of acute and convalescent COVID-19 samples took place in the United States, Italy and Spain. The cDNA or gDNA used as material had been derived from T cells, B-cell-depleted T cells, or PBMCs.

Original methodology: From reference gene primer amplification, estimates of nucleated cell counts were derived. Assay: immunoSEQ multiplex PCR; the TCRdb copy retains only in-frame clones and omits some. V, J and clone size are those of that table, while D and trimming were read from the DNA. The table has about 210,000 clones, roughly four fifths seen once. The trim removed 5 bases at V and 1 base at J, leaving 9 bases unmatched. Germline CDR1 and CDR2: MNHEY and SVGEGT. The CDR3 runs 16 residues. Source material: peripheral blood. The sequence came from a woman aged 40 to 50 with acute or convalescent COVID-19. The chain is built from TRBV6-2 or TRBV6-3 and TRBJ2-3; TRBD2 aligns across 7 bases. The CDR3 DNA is TGTGCCAGCAGTACCAGACTAGCCATCGGCACAGATACGCAGTATTTT. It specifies CASSTRLAIGTDTQYF.